This T cell receptor beta chain was captured by sequencing in a study of blood T cell repertoires in COVID-19. Authors' analysis steps: Reference gene primers were amplified, and this amplification served to estimate nucleated cell counts. Profiling relied on immunoSEQ multiplex PCR, and the TCRdb table lists in-frame clones only, not all of them. V and J calls and clone size come straight from that table; D and trimming were deduced from the DNA. The sample carries about 290,000 clones, approximately 90% recorded once. Trimming took 2 bases from V and 3 from J, leaving 5 bases between them. Germline V gene sequence: CDR1 MNHEY, CDR2 SVGEGT. The CDR3 contains 13 residues.

This TCR derives from a man in his forties with acute or convalescent COVID-19. Sample: peripheral blood. This chain links TRBV6-2 or TRBV6-3 with TRBJ1-5; no firm D call. CDR3 region: CASSYRDNQPQHF. CDR3 DNA: TGTGCCAGCAGTTACCGGGACAATCAGCCCCAGCATTTT.